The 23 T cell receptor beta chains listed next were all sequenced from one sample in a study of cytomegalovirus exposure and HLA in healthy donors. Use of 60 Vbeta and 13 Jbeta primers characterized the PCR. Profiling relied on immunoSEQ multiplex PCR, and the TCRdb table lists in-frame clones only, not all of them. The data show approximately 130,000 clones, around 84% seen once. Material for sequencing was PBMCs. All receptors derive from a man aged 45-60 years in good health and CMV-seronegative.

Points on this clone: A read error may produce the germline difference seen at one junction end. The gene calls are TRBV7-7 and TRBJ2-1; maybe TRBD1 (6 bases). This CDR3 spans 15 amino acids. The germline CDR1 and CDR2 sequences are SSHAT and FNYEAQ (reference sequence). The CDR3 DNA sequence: TGTGCTAGCAGCTTAGCTCAGGGGATTTACAATGAGCAGTTCTTC. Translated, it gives CASSLAQGIYNEQFF.

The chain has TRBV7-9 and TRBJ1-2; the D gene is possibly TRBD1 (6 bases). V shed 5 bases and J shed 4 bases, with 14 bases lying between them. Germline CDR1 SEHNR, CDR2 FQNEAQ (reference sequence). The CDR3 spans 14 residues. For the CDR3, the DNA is TGTGCCAGCAGCACCGCACAGGGAGTCTATGGCTACACCTTC. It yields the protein CASSTAQGVYGYTF.

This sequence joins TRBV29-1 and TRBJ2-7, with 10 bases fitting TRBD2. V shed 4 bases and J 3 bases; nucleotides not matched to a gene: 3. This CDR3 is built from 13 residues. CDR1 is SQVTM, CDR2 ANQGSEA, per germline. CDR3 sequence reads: CSVGLAGRYEQYF. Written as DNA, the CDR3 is TGCAGCGTTGGACTAGCGGGCCGCTACGAGCAGTACTTC.

The CDR3 here is CASSTRQGAETQYF. The DNA of the CDR3 is TGCGCCAGCAGCACACGACAGGGGGCAGAGACCCAGTACTTC. The V call is TRBV4-1, the J call TRBJ2-5, with 10 nucleotides matching TRBD1. The CDR3 is 14 amino acids. Germline values: CDR1 MGHRA, CDR2 YSYEKL. V shed 5 bases, J shed 4 bases, and the junction held 4 bases outside the gene matches.

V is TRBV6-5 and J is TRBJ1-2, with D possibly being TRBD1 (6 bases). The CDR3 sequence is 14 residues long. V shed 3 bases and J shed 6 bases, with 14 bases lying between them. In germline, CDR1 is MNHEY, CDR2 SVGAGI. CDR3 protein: CASSYQDRENGYTF. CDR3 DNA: TGTGCCAGCAGTTATCAGGACAGAGAGAATGGCTACACCTTC.

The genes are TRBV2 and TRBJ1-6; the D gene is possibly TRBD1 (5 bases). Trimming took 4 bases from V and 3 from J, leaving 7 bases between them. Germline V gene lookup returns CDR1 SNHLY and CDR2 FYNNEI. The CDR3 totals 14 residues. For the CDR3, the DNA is TGTGCCAGCAGTGCCGGGGGCTATAATTCACCCCTCCACTTT. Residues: CASSAGGYNSPLHF.

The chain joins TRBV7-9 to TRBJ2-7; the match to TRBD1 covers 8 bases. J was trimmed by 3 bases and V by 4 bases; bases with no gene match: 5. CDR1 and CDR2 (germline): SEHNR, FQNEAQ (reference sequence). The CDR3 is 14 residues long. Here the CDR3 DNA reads TGTGCCAGCAGCTCAGGACAGGGAGGCTACGAGCAGTACTTC. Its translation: CASSSGQGGYEQYF. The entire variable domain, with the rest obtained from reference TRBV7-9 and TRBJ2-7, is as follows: DTGVSQNPRHKITKRGQNVTFRCDPISEHNRLYWYRQTLGQGPEFLTYFQNEAQLEKSRLLSDRFSAERPKGSFSTLEIQRTEQGDSAMYLCASSSGQGGYEQYFGPGTRLTVT.

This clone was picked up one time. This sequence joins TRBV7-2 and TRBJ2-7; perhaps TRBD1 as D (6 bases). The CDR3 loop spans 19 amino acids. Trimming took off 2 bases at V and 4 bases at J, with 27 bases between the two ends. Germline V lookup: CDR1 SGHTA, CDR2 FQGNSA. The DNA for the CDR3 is TGTGCCAGCAGCTTACAGGGGCGCGCCGGTCGATTACGGACATACGAGCAGTACTTC. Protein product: CASSLQGRAGRLRTYEQYF.

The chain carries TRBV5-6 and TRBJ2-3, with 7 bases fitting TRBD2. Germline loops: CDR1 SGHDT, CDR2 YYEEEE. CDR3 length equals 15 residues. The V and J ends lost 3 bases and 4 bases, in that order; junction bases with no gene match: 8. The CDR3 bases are TGTGCCAGCAGCTGGGGGGGGAAGAGGGCAGATACGCAGTATTTT. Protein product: CASSWGGKRADTQYF. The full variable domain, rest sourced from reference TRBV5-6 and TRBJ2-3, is DAGVTQSPTHLIKTRGQQVTLRCSPKSGHDTVSWYQQALGQGPQFIFQYYEEEERQRGNFPDRFSGHQFPNYSSELNVNALLLGDSALYLCASSWGGKRADTQYFGPGTRLTVL.

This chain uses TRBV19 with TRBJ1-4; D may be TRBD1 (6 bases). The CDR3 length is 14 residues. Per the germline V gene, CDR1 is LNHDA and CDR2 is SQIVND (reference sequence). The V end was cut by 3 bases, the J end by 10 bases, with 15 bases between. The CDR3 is CASSIRGGGGKLFF. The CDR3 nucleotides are TGTGCCAGTAGTATCCGAGGGGGTGGAGGAAAACTGTTTTTT. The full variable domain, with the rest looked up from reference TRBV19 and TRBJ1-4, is DGGITQSPKYLFRKEGQNVTLSCEQNLNHDAMYWYRQDPGQGLRLIYYSQIVNDFQKGDIAEGYSVSREKKESFPLTVTSAQKNPTAFYLCASSIRGGGGKLFFGSGTQLSVL.

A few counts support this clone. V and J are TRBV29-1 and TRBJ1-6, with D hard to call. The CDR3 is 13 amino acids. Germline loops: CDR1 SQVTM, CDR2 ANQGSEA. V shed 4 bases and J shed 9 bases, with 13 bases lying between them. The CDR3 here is CSVASASGSPLHF. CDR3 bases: TGCAGCGTTGCATCAGCGTCGGGTTCACCCCTCCACTTT.

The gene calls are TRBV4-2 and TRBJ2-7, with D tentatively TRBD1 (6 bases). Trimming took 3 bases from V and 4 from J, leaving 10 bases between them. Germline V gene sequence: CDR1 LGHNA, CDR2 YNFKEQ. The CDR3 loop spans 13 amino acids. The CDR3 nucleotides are TGTGCCAGCAGCCAGGGGGCGAGGTACGAGCAGTACTTC. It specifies CASSQGARYEQYF.

The CDR3 is CASRRQGSAEAFF. The CDR3 region has the DNA TGTGCCAGCAGAAGACAGGGGAGCGCTGAAGCTTTCTTT. This chain joins TRBV25-1 and TRBJ1-1; 8 bases map to TRBD1. The CDR3 runs to 13 residues. V dropped 6 bases and J dropped 6; count of bases not matched to a gene: 6. In germline, CDR1 is MGHDK, CDR2 SYGVNS. Complete variable domain (other parts from reference TRBV25-1 and TRBJ1-1): EADIYQTPRYLVIGTGKKITLECSQTMGHDKMYWYQQDPGMELHLIHYSYGVNSTEKGDLSSESTVSRIRTEHFPLTLESARPSHTSQYLCASRRQGSAEAFFGQGTRLTVV.

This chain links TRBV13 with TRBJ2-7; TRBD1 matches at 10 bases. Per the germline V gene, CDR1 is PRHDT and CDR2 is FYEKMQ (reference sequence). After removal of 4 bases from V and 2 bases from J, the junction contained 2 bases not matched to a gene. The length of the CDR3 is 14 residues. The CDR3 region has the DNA TGTGCCAGCAGCTCAGGACAGGGGGCCTACGAGCAGTACTTC. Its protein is CASSSGQGAYEQYF. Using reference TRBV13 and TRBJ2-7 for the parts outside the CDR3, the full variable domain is AAGVIQSPRHLIKEKRETATLKCYPIPRHDTVYWYQQGPGQDPQFLISFYEKMQSDKGSIPDRFSAQQFSDYHSELNMSSLELGDSALYFCASSSGQGAYEQYFGPGTRLTVT.

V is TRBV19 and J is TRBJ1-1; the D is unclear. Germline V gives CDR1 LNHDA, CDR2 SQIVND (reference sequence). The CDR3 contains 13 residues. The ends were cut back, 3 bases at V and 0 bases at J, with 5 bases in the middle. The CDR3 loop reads CASSIGVNTEAFF. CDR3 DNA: TGTGCCAGTAGTATCGGGGTGAACACTGAAGCTTTCTTT.

The CDR3 sequence: CASMGGNTEAFF. Here the CDR3 DNA reads TGCGCCAGTATGGGGGGGAACACTGAAGCTTTCTTT. The rearrangement joins TRBV4-1 to TRBJ1-1; D might be TRBD1 (5 bases). Germline CDR1 is MGHRA and CDR2 is YSYEKL. Trimming removed 9 bases at V and 1 base at J, with 9 bases between. The CDR3 totals 12 residues.

Written as DNA, the CDR3 is TGTGCCAGCAGGACGGGTTTGGACACTGAAGCTTTCTTT. Translating it yields CASRTGLDTEAFF. The chain uses TRBV27 and TRBJ1-1; D gene unclear. Germline assignment: CDR1 MNHEY and CDR2 SMNVEV (reference sequence). Trimming took off 6 bases at V and 3 bases at J, with 11 bases between the two ends. CDR3 length: 13 residues.

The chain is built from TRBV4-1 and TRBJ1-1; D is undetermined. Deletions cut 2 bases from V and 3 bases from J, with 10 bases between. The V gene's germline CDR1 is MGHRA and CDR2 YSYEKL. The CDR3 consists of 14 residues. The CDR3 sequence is CASSQSGRDTEAFF. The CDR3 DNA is TGCGCCAGCAGCCAAAGTGGCCGGGACACTGAAGCTTTCTTT.

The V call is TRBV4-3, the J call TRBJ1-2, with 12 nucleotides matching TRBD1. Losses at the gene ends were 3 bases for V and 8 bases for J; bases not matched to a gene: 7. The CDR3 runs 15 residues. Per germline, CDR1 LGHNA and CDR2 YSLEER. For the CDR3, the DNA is TGCGCCAGCAGCCAGGGGACAGGGGGCAATCAAGGCTACACCTTC. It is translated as CASSQGTGGNQGYTF.

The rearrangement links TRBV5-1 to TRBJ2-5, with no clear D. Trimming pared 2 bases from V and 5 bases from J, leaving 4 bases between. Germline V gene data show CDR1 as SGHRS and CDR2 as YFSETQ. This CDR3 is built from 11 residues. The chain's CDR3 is CASSFGETQYF. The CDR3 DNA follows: TGCGCCAGCAGCTTCGGGGAGACCCAGTACTTC.

The CDR3 DNA follows: TGCGCCAGCAGCTTGAGGGGCGGGGATGGCTACACCTTC. Its protein product is CASSLRGGDGYTF. The chain employs TRBV5-1 and TRBJ1-2; D might be TRBD1 (5 bases). V shed 1 base and J shed 6 bases, with 10 bases lying between them. The CDR3 is 13 residues long. Per germline, CDR1 SGHRS and CDR2 YFSETQ.

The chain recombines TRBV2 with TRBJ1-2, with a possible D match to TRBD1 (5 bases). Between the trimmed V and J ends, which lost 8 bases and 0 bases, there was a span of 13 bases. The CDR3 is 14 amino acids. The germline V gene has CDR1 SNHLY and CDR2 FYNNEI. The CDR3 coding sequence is TGTGCCAGCCCTAACAGGCGATCTAACTATGGCTACACCTTC. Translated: CASPNRRSNYGYTF.

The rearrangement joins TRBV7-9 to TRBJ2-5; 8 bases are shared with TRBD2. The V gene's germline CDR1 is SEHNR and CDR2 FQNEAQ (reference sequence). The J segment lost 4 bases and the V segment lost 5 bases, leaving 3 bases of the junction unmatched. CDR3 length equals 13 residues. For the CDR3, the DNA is TGTGCCAGCAGCCATCTAGCGGGAGAGACCCAGTACTTC. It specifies CASSHLAGETQYF.